This TCR beta chain was documented in a study of vaccination effects on CD4 cells after COVID-19. In the study overall: Two-dose vaccination with either BNT162b2 or mRNA-1273 was given to the participants. Pre-vaccine samples were drawn 16 days and one week before the first dose.

The V gene's germline CDR1 is MNHNY and CDR2 SVGAGI (reference sequence). The CDR3 has 16 residues. V was pared by 6 bases and J by 1 base, with 18 bases between. Findings and limits, study-wide: Clones that were induced by infection or by vaccine showed marked contraction late after vaccination.

ViraFEST expansion of antigen-specific CD4+ T cells with viral peptide pools preceded sequencing. Upon completion of 10 to 11 days in culture, CD4+ T cells were isolated. The individual was infected with SARS-CoV-2 between March and December 2020, as confirmed by PCR. A few million PBMC were seeded per well and grown in the presence of 10 IU/ml IL-2 and 8.5 to 10 ug/ml peptides. Regarding this clone: Antigen specificity is unknown.

Libraries were prepared by immunoSEQ multiplex PCR; TCRdb keeps only in-frame clonotypes and omits some of them. Of around 40,000 clones in the sample, roughly 70% were seen once. This TCR was sampled from a human donor who had a prior SARS-CoV-2 infection. This sample comprised CD4+ T cells from PBMCs cultured with a peptide pool, obtained before COVID-19 vaccination. V and J are TRBV6-6 and TRBJ1-1; D remains ambiguous. The CDR3 spells CASSMGIALGNTEAFF. CDR3 bases: TGTGCCAGCAGCATGGGGATCGCTTTGGGGAACACTGAAGCTTTCTTT.